The present TCR beta chain was sequenced within a study of cytomegalovirus exposure and HLA in healthy donors (dated 2017 in TCRdb). In terms of the full investigation: An earlier analysis of about 530 of the donors reported about 300 Gb of sequence data and 95 million to 120 million unique TCR beta sequences obtained from roughly 180 million T cells. In a later genetic analysis, genome-wide SNP genotypes for about 55% of the 666 donors were used, and that subset was treated as a discovery cohort. Among about 410 genotyped donors of the cohort, an average of approximately 240,000 unique TCR beta nucleotide sequences was sequenced per donor, of which 15% to 20% were non-productive. Of the roughly 400 genotyped donors, 80% to 90% were placed in the genetic ancestry cluster associated with self-reported Caucasian donors. Every repertoire in the discovery cohort had been generated on one and the same sequencing platform. Donor age, sex, ethnicity and CMV serostatus were collected together with the repertoire data. A separate validation cohort of approximately 130 different subjects was used in addition to the approximately 640-subject first cohort. The T cell repertoires of 700 or so subjects were profiled by immunosequencing and related to cytomegalovirus serostatus. The later analysis used no new phenotypic data to find candidate immune exposures, relying instead on TCR beta sequences and their occurrence across donors. The study aimed to test whether signatures of past pathogen exposure could be identified by cataloging public T cell receptors. Class I and class II HLA loci were covered by the typing at four-digit resolution. An earlier analysis of 587 of the donors applied high-throughput TCR beta sequencing to assess whether each TCR beta V gene segment acted as functional or pseudogenic. Because of strong linkage in the cohort, five DR-DQ haplotypes were treated as single units for association and clustering. Roughly 300 gigabases of sequencing data and around 87 million unique TCR sequences were included in an early release covering 550 to 650 HLA-typed donors. The number of typed donors differed by locus: about 620-640 for A, B, C, DRB1 and DQB1; 500 to 550 for DQA1; 600 to 610 for DPA1; and roughly 470 for DPB1. A later analysis re-examined previously published TCR beta repertoires from more than 550 donors and added high-resolution HLA genotyping to investigate patterns of TCR occurrence. To predict cytomegalovirus infection status, the study combined high-throughput TCR immunosequencing, statistical association of individual TCRs with disease status, and machine learning. Overall study outcomes, separate from this receptor: In a later analysis, several top co-occurrence clusters were reported to appear linked to parvovirus B19, influenza, CMV and Epstein-Barr virus. HLA typing was unavailable for some donors at each locus, so association tests used only the typed subset. Specific HLA alleles were associated with more than 15,000 TCR beta sequences at a false discovery rate of 0.05 in a later analysis. In an earlier analysis of 587 of the donors, most TCR beta V segments appeared in productive rearrangements about 90% or about 30% of the time, broadly matching IMGT annotations. Correlated functional status among segregating V segments might be attributable to linkage disequilibrium, but an unknown experimental factor could not be ruled out. A cluster of highly shared sequence variants was judged likely to represent a technical artifact of the sequencing pipeline. In vitro tests confirmed that a few of the cytomegalovirus-associated TCR beta chains recognize cytomegalovirus antigens. In a later genetic analysis, a missense DCLRE1C variant was associated with V-gene and J-gene trimming of TCR beta chains, and the association was replicated in an independent cohort. While some public TCRs were present in many individuals, most TCR sequences turned up only very rarely across donors. According to the authors, the approach could potentially be generalized to other disease states and immunological phenotypes. A further reported finding was that TCR beta sequences accurately predicted the HLA-A and HLA-B alleles for most subjects in the first cohort. Compared with equally common non-associated chains, HLA-associated TCR beta chains in a later analysis were more clonally expanded and had lower generation probabilities. Sequencing depth was assumed to be roughly uniform across donors in the presence/absence analyses, though that assumption may not hold. When HLA alleles, especially DR and DQ, strongly co-occurred, TCR associations were difficult to assign to individual alleles. Compared with the 666-donor mean, donors in an Asian-associated ancestry cluster had fewer N-insertions in productive TCRs, according to a later genetic analysis. Immune exposure information for the cohort was limited to CMV serostatus. In both the original and validation cohorts, the classifier was reported to diagnose cytomegalovirus status with high specificity and sensitivity. The earlier analysis of some 540 of the donors excluded some 15 rarely observed V segments, including chromosome 9 orphons, because counts were too low. In a later analysis, TCR association rates were found to vary across HLA loci, with the most associated TCRs seen for DRB1 alleles and the fewest for HLA-C alleles. According to a later analysis, most CMV-associated TCR beta chains appeared to be HLA-restricted, and the HLA associations seemed to be driven largely by CMV exposure. Only TCR beta chains were sequenced in this cohort, and the absence of alpha or paired-chain data limited detectable features. In the study, around 150 TCR beta chains were listed as associated with cytomegalovirus.

Receptors were amplified or captured by the immunoSEQ multiplex PCR assay. A mixture of 60 forward primers for TCR Vbeta segments and 13 reverse primers for TCR Jbeta segments was used in the multiplex PCR. A multiplex PCR assay on genomic DNA amplified the CDR3 region of rearranged TCR beta genes. Amplified TCR beta libraries were sequenced as 87-base-pair reads on the Illumina HiSeq System. Concerning the study's data processing: A later analysis counted 75 million to 100 million unique TCR beta chains across the 500 to 850 repertoires, and around 9.9 million of these chains were shared by at least two donors. A nearest-neighbor algorithm error-corrected the raw reads and collapsed the reads into unique sequences, merging closely related sequences to remove PCR and sequencing errors. Alignment of CDR3 sequences to IMGT reference sequences was used to assign V, D and J gene segments. Each retained sequence needed at least a six-nucleotide match to both a V gene segment and a J gene segment. Rearrangements were classified as productive when the CDR3 lacked stop codons and remained in frame with V and J, and all other rearrangements were classified as non-productive. Following IMGT convention, CDR3 was defined as the stretch from the second conserved V-encoded cysteine up to the conserved J-encoded phenylalanine. In an earlier analysis of more than 550 of the donors, sequences lacking an unambiguous match to a single V gene segment were excluded. In an earlier analysis of 500 to 750 of the donors, V segments were called functional above 56.7% productive rearrangements and were called segregating when the between-donor standard deviation exceeded 5%. A statistical classification framework was built for diagnosing cytomegalovirus status from the catalog of TCR beta chain sequences. A later analysis assigned V and J genes by comparing TCR nucleotide sequences with IMGT/GENE-DB human TR gene sequences. Using the TCRdist pipeline, a later analysis assigned CDR3 sequences along with most-parsimonious VDJ recombination scenarios. A later analysis defined each TCR beta chain by its CDR3 amino acid sequence plus V-gene family, and excluded reads lacking a unique V-gene family. As a way to deal with suspected cross-contamination and a sequencing artifact, a later analysis dropped more than 500 nucleotide sequences that were highly shared and had low generation probability. For each public chain, a later analysis derived a clonal expansion index from normalized ranks of inferred template counts within each repertoire. In a later analysis, generation probabilities were computed with a VDJ recombination model fitted to out-of-frame rearrangements, and the resulting probabilities were checked against IGoR. In a later analysis, hypergeometric tests were used to score TCR-TCR, TCR-HLA and TCR-CMV co-occurrence, with a repertoire-size bias correction applied to TCR pairs. In a later analysis, false discovery rates were estimated by permuting HLA or CMV assignments 20 times. A later analysis grouped co-occurring TCRs with DBSCAN, adding TCRdist sequence similarity when clustering within HLA-allele-positive subsets. For co-occurrence clustering, repertoires with fewer than 30,000 or more than 120,000 public chains were excluded, along with roughly five repertoires with anomalous nucleotide sharing. Sourced from immuneACCESS, this table was stored by TCRdb with only in-frame sequences that have V and J called. A share of the clones is absent; for the studies checked, an unresolved V gene accounts for under half, and the remainder has no known explanation. That table supplies the V and J calls and clone size; D and trimming were determined from the DNA. For this sample there are about 120,000 clones; roughly 80% appear just once. The ten largest clones capture 1.8% of the sample.

The cohort was made up of approximately 670 healthy bone marrow donors. At the time of sampling, every cohort member was nominally healthy, though immune exposures that went unrecorded were likely present. The donor tested CMV seronegative and was one of the 352 seronegative cohort members. A peripheral blood sample was collected from each donor, and TCR beta sequencing was performed on peripheral blood mononuclear cells. The Qiagen DNeasy Blood Extraction Kit was used to extract genomic DNA from the blood cell samples. Concerning this clone: What this receptor recognizes is not known. Nothing much larger sits one base from this clone, and base qualities are not available.

Sequenced material: PBMCs. The clonotype comes from a young man in good health and CMV-seronegative.

This receptor carries the CDR3 CASSNRGLTGELFF. The nucleotide sequence reads TGTGCCAGTAGTAACAGGGGCCTTACCGGGGAGCTGTTTTTT. This chain joins TRBV19 to TRBJ2-2; TRBD1 agrees with 7 junctional bases. CDR1 is given as LNHDA and CDR2 as SQIVND, both from the germline V gene (reference sequence). The CDR3, from cysteine to phenylalanine, totals 14 residues. The read is trimmed to its CDR3 DNA, 42 bases read in frame from base 1. V and J are trimmed by 4 bases and 5 bases, and the gene matches miss 4 bases of the junction. Full variable domain (CDR3 extended with the reference TRBV19 and TRBJ2-2 proteins): DGGITQSPKYLFRKEGQNVTLSCEQNLNHDAMYWYRQDPGQGLRLIYYSQIVNDFQKGDIAEGYSVSREKKESFPLTVTSAQKNPTAFYLCASSNRGLTGELFFGEGSRLTVL.